This TCR beta chain was captured by sequencing in a study of blood T cell repertoires in COVID-19. Overall study: Sites across the United States, Italy and Spain contributed samples from acute and convalescent COVID-19. PBMCs, B-cell-depleted T cells, or T cells provided the cDNA or gDNA that made up the material.

Seattle patients were enrolled while actively infected and followed longitudinally. Trimming at V came to 5 bases and at J to 5 bases, leaving 6 bases not matched to a gene. The CDR3 has 13 amino acids. Germline V CDR1 and CDR2: SQVTM, ANQGSEA. The authors' processing: Using reference gene primer amplification, nucleated cell counts were estimated. Sequencing used immunoSEQ multiplex PCR; TCRdb keeps in-frame clones, though not all of them. The DNA was the basis for D and trimming; V, J and clone size are from that table. The sample lists hundreds of thousands of clones; 92% were seen once. V is TRBV29-1 and J is TRBJ1-5, with 7 nucleotides matching TRBD1. Sequenced sample: peripheral blood. The sequence derives from a man aged 55 to 70 with COVID-19, enrolled during active disease. For the CDR3, the DNA is TGCAGCGTTACCACAGGGGTCGATCAGCCCCAGCATTTT. Protein: CSVTTGVDQPQHF.